This T cell receptor beta chain was captured in a study of T cells in localized non-small cell lung cancer. Whole-study results and caveats: Uninvolved adjacent lung had the highest recorded T cell clonality, with tumor below it. Because only a single region of the tumor was sequenced, heterogeneity remains possible. The study detected a median roughly 50 of the top 100 tumor clones in adjacent lung.

This CDR3 has 13 residues. Germline-derived CDR1 and CDR2 are LNHDA and SQIVND (reference sequence). Between the trimmed V and J ends, which lost 6 bases and 7 bases, there was a span of 13 bases. Samples of adjacent lung (free of atypia) were collected at least 2 cm from the tumor margin. The table came from immunoSEQ multiplex PCR; TCRdb's copy has only in-frame clones and leaves some out. The profile shows 3,000 or so clones, roughly 33% of them singletons. This clone has just one count. Its cognate antigen is unknown. The sample here was normal lung tissue next to the tumor, taken before any cancer treatment. The TCR sequence derives from a male donor at least 60 years old with stage I squamous cell lung carcinoma. The chain links TRBV19 to TRBJ1-5; D remains ambiguous. CDR3 DNA: TGTGCCAGTAGCTCCGGGGAAAGGCAGCCCCAGCATTTT. Protein product: CASSSGERQPQHF. Using reference TRBV19 and TRBJ1-5 for the parts outside the CDR3, the full variable domain is DGGITQSPKYLFRKEGQNVTLSCEQNLNHDAMYWYRQDPGQGLRLIYYSQIVNDFQKGDIAEGYSVSREKKESFPLTVTSAQKNPTAFYLCASSSGERQPQHFGDGTRLSIL.